This T cell receptor (beta chain) was profiled in a study of blood T cell repertoires in COVID-19. Study details: The samples span acute and convalescent COVID-19 from the United States, Italy and Spain. Nucleic acid was either cDNA or gDNA, and it came from T cells, B-cell-depleted T cells, or PBMCs.

The CDR3 spans 13 residues. Trimming left V 2 bases short and J 5 bases short, with 4 bases between. How the authors handled the data: Scientists estimated how many nucleated cells there were by amplifying reference gene primers. The assay was immunoSEQ multiplex PCR, and TCRdb's table has in-frame clones only and misses some. The DNA was the basis for D and trimming; V, J and clone size are from that table. The top ten hold under 5.5% of the sample, which has 250,000 to 300,000 clones, under 90% seen once. This clonotype was obtained from a man aged 55 to 70 with acute or convalescent COVID-19. The sequencing sample was made of peripheral blood. The chain combines TRBV12-3 or TRBV12-4 with TRBJ1-6; unclear D gene. The CDR3 reads CASSLQNNSPLHF. The CDR3 DNA is TGTGCCAGCAGTTTACAGAATAATTCACCCCTCCACTTT.